The 26 T cell receptor beta chains below all came from one sample that was sequenced in a study of control samples from healthy donors and cancer patients. Repertoires were generated with immunoSEQ multiplex PCR, while TCRdb's copy carries only in-frame clones and drops some. The sample records 100,000 to 150,000 clones, just under 95% being singletons. Sequenced material: blood. The receptors shown here come from a man aged 18 to 29 in good health.

V and J are TRBV4-1 and TRBJ1-1, with no clear D. Trimming removed 1 base at V and 11 bases at J, with 20 bases between. CDR1 is MGHRA, CDR2 YSYEKL, per germline. CDR3 length equals 15 residues. This chain's CDR3 is CASSQVSDPGRSAFF. DNA for the CDR3: TGCGCCAGCAGCCAAGTCTCCGACCCCGGCAGGAGTGCTTTCTTT.

The rearrangement links TRBV2 to TRBJ1-3; no reliable D call. This CDR3 has 12 amino acids. V was clipped by 8 bases and J by 0 bases, with 5 bases between them. CDR1 and CDR2 (germline): SNHLY, FYNNEI. DNA for the CDR3: TGTGCCAGCCGGTACTCTGGAAACACCATATATTTT. Translated: CASRYSGNTIYF.

The rearrangement joins TRBV6-4 to TRBJ2-2; 8 bases agree with TRBD2. CDR1 and CDR2 from the germline V gene are MRHNA and SNTAGT. This CDR3 is 16 amino acids long. V dropped 3 bases and J dropped 3; count of bases not matched to a gene: 6. The CDR3 spells CASSDIWRGDTGELFF. As DNA, the CDR3 is TGTGCCAGCAGTGATATCTGGCGGGGGGACACCGGGGAGCTGTTTTTT.

The chain links TRBV10-3 to TRBJ1-2; D gene unclear. The length of the CDR3 is 17 residues. The germline V and J ends were trimmed by 0 bases and 0 bases, with 14 bases remaining between them. The germline CDR1 and CDR2 sequences are ENHRY and SYGVKD. CDR3 nucleotides: TGTGCCATCAGTGAGTCTCCCCTCAGGTATCCTAACTATGGCTACACCTTC. It translates to CAISESPLRYPNYGYTF.

The genes are TRBV11-2 and TRBJ1-6; no reliable D call. The CDR3 runs 12 residues. From germline, CDR1 is SGHAT and CDR2 FQNNGV. Trimming removed 4 bases at V and 2 bases at J, with 0 bases between. This CDR3 reads CASSSYNSPLHF. CDR3 nucleotides: TGTGCCAGCAGCTCCTATAATTCACCCCTCCACTTT.

This clone came up a few times. This chain joins TRBV7-9 and TRBJ2-7, with TRBD2 matching 11 bases. This CDR3 region has 17 residues. Losses at the gene ends were 3 bases for V and 0 bases for J; bases not matched to a gene: 7. Germline V gene sequence: CDR1 SEHNR, CDR2 FQNEAQ (reference sequence). The CDR3 region has the DNA TGTGCCAGCAGCTTCCTAGCGGGGGGCCATAGCTCCTACGAGCAGTACTTC. Its protein product is CASSFLAGGHSSYEQYF.

The chain is built from TRBV18 and TRBJ2-7, with 8 nucleotides matching TRBD1. V lost 3 bases and J lost 2; bases outside the gene matches: 3. The CDR3 runs 14 residues. CDR1 KGHSH and CDR2 LQKENI come from the germline V gene. The CDR3 DNA reads as TGTGCCAGCTCACCCCGACAGGGGCCCTACGAGCAGTACTTC. Translated: CASSPRQGPYEQYF.

The chain recombines TRBV13 with TRBJ2-1; D is possibly TRBD1 (6 bases). The CDR3 runs to 15 residues. V shed 0 bases and J shed 9 bases, with 15 bases lying between them. Germline V lookup: CDR1 PRHDT, CDR2 FYEKMQ (reference sequence). The CDR3 DNA reads TGTGCCAGCAGCTTAGGTTACAGGGTCATGGGTGAGCAGTTCTTC. Translation: CASSLGYRVMGEQFF.

This rearrangement joins TRBV4-1 to TRBJ1-2; D call uncertain. The CDR3 covers 19 residues. Trimming cost V 4 bases and J 8 bases, with 32 bases left between them. Germline CDR1 and CDR2: MGHRA and YSYEKL. The CDR3 DNA follows: TGCGCCAGCAGCCCCGCGCCCTCGGGGAAAAACGTACATTCAAAGGGCTACACCTTC. Amino acid sequence: CASSPAPSGKNVHSKGYTF.

The chain couples TRBV5-5 to TRBJ2-5; 13 nucleotides align to TRBD2. Trimming removed 4 bases from V and 6 bases from J; junction bases left unmatched: 6. The CDR3 totals 15 residues. CDR1 is SGHKS and CDR2 is YYEKEE in the germline V gene (reference sequence). The CDR3 DNA reads TGTGCCAGCAGCCCGACTAGCGGGGGGCCAAAGACCCAGTACTTC. Its translation is CASSPTSGGPKTQYF.

The rearrangement joins TRBV27 to TRBJ1-4, with D hard to call. Germline V gene data show CDR1 as MNHEY and CDR2 as SMNVEV (reference sequence). Trimming removed 0 bases at V and 0 bases at J, with 11 bases between. This CDR3 contains 17 residues. The CDR3 sequence: CASSLSLQRPTNEKLFF. The CDR3 DNA is TGTGCCAGCAGTTTATCCCTTCAGAGACCAACTAATGAAAAACTGTTTTTT.

The rearrangement links TRBV5-1 to TRBJ2-2; D gene unclear. Per the germline V gene, CDR1 is SGHRS and CDR2 is YFSETQ. This CDR3 is 13 amino acids long. V lost 4 bases to trimming and J lost 2 bases, with 6 bases between them. The CDR3 sequence: CASSLRNTGELFF. DNA for the CDR3: TGCGCCAGCAGCCTCCGCAACACCGGGGAGCTGTTTTTT.

This chain connects TRBV4-1 to TRBJ2-1; 9 positions match TRBD1. From germline, CDR1 is MGHRA and CDR2 YSYEKL. The V and J ends lost 1 base and 6 bases, in that order; junction bases with no gene match: 4. The CDR3 is 15 residues long. CDR3 nucleotides: TGCGCCAGCAGCCAAGCCGACAGGGGGGTCAATGAGCAGTTCTTC. This encodes CASSQADRGVNEQFF.

V is TRBV30 and J is TRBJ1-1; D is unresolved. Germline V gene sequence: CDR1 GTSNPN, CDR2 SVGIG (reference sequence). V was clipped by 5 bases and J by 1 base, with 11 bases between them. The CDR3 totals 13 residues. The CDR3, as DNA: TGTGCCTGGGGGGTCATCACGAACACTGAAGCTTTCTTT. It yields the protein CAWGVITNTEAFF.

The chain joins TRBV6-5 to TRBJ1-5, with D unresolved. The V and J ends lost 5 bases and 0 bases respectively, with 11 bases between them. The CDR3 loop spans 15 amino acids. Germline CDR1 reads MNHEY; CDR2 reads SVGAGI. The CDR3 bases are TGTGCCAGCAGTCTAGGGTATAGTAGCAATCAGCCCCAGCATTTT. Encoded protein: CASSLGYSSNQPQHF.

The chain couples TRBV2 to TRBJ1-3, with 8 bases fitting TRBD1. V trimming: 10 bases; J trimming: 2 bases; junction bases outside the gene matches: 7. There are 14 residues in the CDR3. CDR1 is SNHLY and CDR2 is FYNNEI in the germline V gene. The CDR3 DNA follows: TGTGCCACCAGCAGGGGGCGCGCTGGAAACACCATATATTTT. Translated, it gives CATSRGRAGNTIYF.

This rearrangement joins TRBV2 to TRBJ1-4; D is ambiguous. This CDR3 has 14 amino acids. V lost 6 bases to trimming and J lost 8 bases, with 16 bases between them. The germline V gene encodes CDR1 SNHLY and CDR2 FYNNEI. The CDR3 spells CASRLRESWEKLFF. Written as DNA, the CDR3 is TGTGCCAGCAGACTCAGAGAGTCTTGGGAAAAACTGTTTTTT.

The chain couples TRBV6-5 to TRBJ1-4, with a tentative D call TRBD1 (5 bases). Deletions cut 8 bases from V and 5 bases from J, with 9 bases between. The CDR3 loop spans 12 amino acids. The germline V gene has CDR1 MNHEY and CDR2 SVGAGI. The CDR3 bases are TGTGCCAGCGGCAGGGAAAATGAAAAACTGTTTTTT. Its protein product is CASGRENEKLFF.

The rearrangement links TRBV27 to TRBJ2-1, with D maybe TRBD2 (7 bases). The CDR3 spans 15 residues. The V and J ends lost 5 bases and 4 bases respectively, with 15 bases between them. CDR1 is MNHEY and CDR2 is SMNVEV in the germline V gene (reference sequence). The CDR3 reads CASSQEGGAYNEQFF. CDR3 sequence (DNA): TGTGCCAGCAGTCAAGAGGGGGGGGCTTACAATGAGCAGTTCTTC.

Here the CDR3 reads CASSVDRTGALLYGYTF. CDR3 coding DNA: TGTGCCAGCAGTGTGGATAGGACAGGGGCCCTCCTATATGGCTACACCTTC. The chain has TRBV2 and TRBJ1-2; 9 bases align to TRBD1. Germline V CDR1 and CDR2: SNHLY, FYNNEI. J was trimmed by 5 bases and V by 4 bases; bases with no gene match: 14. The CDR3 loop spans 17 amino acids. Full variable domain (missing parts from reference TRBV2 and TRBJ1-2): EPEVTQTPSHQVTQMGQEVILRCVPISNHLYFYWYRQILGQKVEFLVSFYNNEISEKSEIFDDQFSVERPDGSNFTLKIRSTKLEDSAMYFCASSVDRTGALLYGYTFGSGTRLTVV.

On this clone itself: Other DNA sequences in the same sample also yield this CDR3. The rearrangement joins TRBV2 to TRBJ1-1; D remains ambiguous. This CDR3 is built from 14 residues. V was clipped by 11 bases and J by 0 bases, with 16 bases between them. The germline gives CDR1 SNHLY, CDR2 FYNNEI. CDR3 in amino acids: CAAKQDGMNTEAFF. The DNA of the CDR3 is TGTGCCGCTAAACAAGACGGGATGAACACTGAAGCTTTCTTT. The full variable domain, its missing parts supplied by reference TRBV2 and TRBJ1-1, is EPEVTQTPSHQVTQMGQEVILRCVPISNHLYFYWYRQILGQKVEFLVSFYNNEISEKSEIFDDQFSVERPDGSNFTLKIRSTKLEDSAMYFCAAKQDGMNTEAFFGQGTRLTVV.

V is TRBV15 and J is TRBJ2-2, with D possibly being TRBD1 (5 bases). The germline V and J ends were trimmed by 0 bases and 5 bases, with 22 bases remaining between them. Germline CDR1 LNHNV, CDR2 YYDKDF (reference sequence). This CDR3 contains 19 residues. CDR3 sequence: CATSRDPRTQLYLTGELFF. In DNA form, the CDR3 reads TGTGCCACCAGCAGAGACCCCCGGACACAGTTGTACTTAACCGGGGAGCTGTTTTTT.

V is TRBV4-2 and J is TRBJ1-1, with unresolved D. V was trimmed by 4 bases and J by 5 bases, leaving 5 bases between them. The CDR3 covers 11 residues. Germline V CDR1 and CDR2: LGHNA, YNFKEQ. The CDR3 DNA sequence: TGTGCCAGCAGCCGAGGGACTGAAGCTTTCTTT. This codes for CASSRGTEAFF.

The gene calls are TRBV4-1 and TRBJ2-2; D is unresolved. V lost 0 bases, J lost 7 bases, and 12 bases lay in between. The CDR3 is 15 residues long. Germline CDR1 and CDR2: MGHRA and YSYEKL. The CDR3 DNA reads TGCGCCAGCAGCCAAGATACGACGGCAGACGGGGAGCTGTTTTTT. Translation gives CASSQDTTADGELFF.

This sequence joins TRBV9 and TRBJ2-2, with D maybe TRBD2 (6 bases). The germline V and J ends were trimmed by 0 bases and 6 bases, with 15 bases remaining between them. The CDR3 has 16 amino acids. Germline V gene data show CDR1 as SGDLS and CDR2 as YYNGEE. CDR3 nucleotide sequence: TGTGCCAGCAGCGTAGAACGGGGGAATAACCCCGGGGAGCTGTTTTTT. It translates to CASSVERGNNPGELFF.

V is TRBV6-5 and J is TRBJ2-2; D unresolved. Germline V lookup: CDR1 MNHEY, CDR2 SVGAGI. V was trimmed by 5 bases and J by 2 bases, leaving 0 bases between them. The CDR3 contains 11 residues. For the CDR3, the DNA is TGTGCCAGCAGTAACACCGGGGAGCTGTTTTTT. Protein: CASSNTGELFF.